This TCR beta chain was documented in a study of T-cell memory formation after mild COVID-19. Whole-study context: Clusters of TCRs were largely donor specific.

Whole-study results and caveats: Among contracting clones, CD4+ were mainly CM/EM and CD8+ enriched in EMRA. Clones contracting over day 15 to 85 were CD4/CD8 balanced, with later expanders leaning CD4+. Confirmation of SARS-CoV-2 specificity was lacking for second-wave clones peaking day 37.

TCRdb re-called the 5' RACE reads through MiXCR, storing one row per CDR3 protein. The sample lists approximately 270,000 distinct CDR3 sequences, 15% to 20% occurring once. This clonotype was seen more than once but under ten times. Its antigen remains unidentified. The receptor's source is a man younger than 35 who had mild COVID-19 (a few samples of this study predate the infection). Cell type and time point are not known. Material: PBMCs or a T cell subset sorted from them (not recorded which).

The CDR3 sequence: CSAEQLNIQYF. The CDR3 region has the DNA TGCAGCGCCGAACAGTTAAACATTCAGTACTTC. This chain links TRBV29-1 with TRBJ2-4; D uncertain. CDR1 is SQVTM, CDR2 ANQGSEA, per germline. Trimming took 7 bases from V and 6 from J, leaving 10 bases between them. The CDR3 totals 11 residues.